What follows describes a single T cell receptor (beta chain). Everyone who donated was a Caucasian adult who lived in Nashville, Tennessee. CDR1 SGHTA and CDR2 FQGTGA come from the germline V gene. Trimming shortened V by 3 bases and J by 0 bases, and 12 bases separated the two germline ends. This CDR3 region has 16 residues. This entry is derived from a study of shared clonotypes between healthy human individuals. Produced via immunoSEQ multiplex PCR; TCRdb's table is partial and in-frame only. The data show 2 million to 2.5 million clones, under 97% seen once. The origin of this receptor is a man between 18 and 35 years old in good health. The chain links TRBV7-3 to TRBJ1-3; TRBD1 is a possible D gene (5 bases). The sample comprised naive CD4+ T cells sorted from blood. Subset noted: CD45RA+ positively selected. CDR3 sequence (DNA): TGTGCCAGCAGCTTGGGGCAGGGCCTCTCTGGAAACACCATATATTTT. It specifies CASSLGQGLSGNTIYF. Based on the CDR3 plus reference TRBV7-3 and TRBJ1-3, the full variable domain is GAGVSQTPSNKVTEKGKYVELRCDPISGHTALYWYRQSLGQGPEFLIYFQGTGAADDSGLPNDRFFAVRPEGSVSTLKIQRTERGDSAVYLCASSLGQGLSGNTIYFGEGSWLTVV.